A selection of T cell receptor beta chains follows, all from one sample in a study of CD8 T cells in ankylosing spondylitis. A single record per CDR3 protein comes from TCRdb applying MiXCR to the 5' RACE reads. Of some 290,000 distinct CDR3 sequences in the sample, around 19% were seen once. Sequencing input: blood, either unsorted or a sorted T cell fraction (not recorded which). These receptors all stem from a male donor with ankylosing spondylitis or in good health (not recorded which). CDR3s include the opening cysteine and the closing phenylalanine or tryptophan. Size tells how often a clone was seen (once, few, many) or the class of an expanded clone, and some rows leave it out.

CASSHLKGTDTQYF	few	TRBV7-6	TRBJ2-3
CSARPGFNSPLHF	few	TRBV20-1	TRBJ1-6
CASSRRLAGGSDTQYF	NA	TRBV14	TRBJ2-3
CASRDLMPNQPQHF	few	TRBV27	TRBJ1-5
CSAHREGRNTEAFF	few	TRBV20-1	TRBJ1-1
CASRSGILTDEQFF	few	TRBV3-1	TRBJ2-1
CASRRLAGASAGELFF	few	TRBV12-3/TRBV12-4	TRBJ2-2
CASSPSQGYQPQHF	NA	TRBV25-1	TRBJ1-5
CASSQGAGSAEAFF	few	TRBV3-1	TRBJ1-1
CASSLWRIPNNEQFF	NA	TRBV5-1	TRBJ2-1
CASTGDNQETQYF	few	TRBV5-1	TRBJ2-5
CASSRGLAGGANTGELFF	NA	TRBV3-1	TRBJ2-2
CSAPPRGVMGTQYF	many	TRBV20-1	TRBJ2-3
CASIRGQSGVSYNTGELFF	few	TRBV5-1	TRBJ2-2
CSSSLSMAQYF	NA	TRBV7-8	TRBJ2-5
CASSPGLPSRRPINEQFF	NA	TRBV4-2	TRBJ2-1
CASSGGQGVATDTQYF	many	TRBV5-1	TRBJ2-3
CSVEGRPNTGELFF	NA	TRBV29-1	TRBJ2-2
CASSTRTDPTDTQYF	few	TRBV7-9	TRBJ2-3
CASSPRLAAGNYGYTF	NA	TRBV7-9	TRBJ1-2
CASSPSGGSRETQYF	few	TRBV28	TRBJ2-5
CSARDTGDADTQYF	NA	TRBV20-1	TRBJ2-3
CATSRVQFSEAFF	few	TRBV15	TRBJ1-1
CASSARGEYGYTF	many	TRBV6-1	TRBJ1-2
CASSRLAGITDTQYF	few	TRBV27	TRBJ2-3
CASSLGFTGELFF	few	TRBV12-3/TRBV12-4	TRBJ2-2
CASSQDISGANVLTF	NA	TRBV4-2	TRBJ2-6
CATFKRGQGTQYF	many	TRBV24-1	TRBJ2-3
CASSDRASNQPQHF	few	TRBV2	TRBJ1-5
CASSQGQGYTEAFF	many	TRBV3-1	TRBJ1-1
CAIRSWGSNTGELFF	NA	TRBV10-3	TRBJ2-2
CASSIRDSTDTQYF	NA	TRBV7-3	TRBJ2-3